This TCR beta chain was recovered during a study of CD8 T cells in Susac syndrome. In its sample, this clonotype was seen a few times. CDR3 length: 17 residues. V was pared by 5 bases and J by 4 bases, with 11 bases of the junction left unmatched. Germline lookup yields CDR1 MNHEY and CDR2 SMNVEV (reference sequence). The RNA input was roughly 0.45 to 1 ug, and it was reverse transcribed with random hexamers. MiXCR was run by TCRdb on the immunoSEQ multiplex PCR reads, yielding one entry per CDR3 protein. The repertoire holds a few hundred thousand distinct CDR3 sequences, with approximately 85% as singletons.

The receptor was derived from a human donor with multiple sclerosis. The sample comprised CD8+ T cells from PBMCs. The rearrangement uses TRBV27 and TRBJ2-2; 9 bases line up with TRBD2. The CDR3 loop reads CASSPARRGGLTGELFF. CDR3 nucleotide sequence: TGTGCCAGCAGTCCTGCTCGGCGGGGGGGCCTCACCGGGGAGCTGTTTTTT.